The 11 T cell receptor beta chains below all came from one sample that was sequenced in a study of CD8+CD57+ T cells in acquired aplastic anemia. CD8+CD57+ cell expansion, shown by flow cytometry, had occurred in the patients selected for sequencing. Genomic DNA constituted the template upon which TCR beta VDJ and CDR3 profiling was performed. A single record per CDR3 protein comes from TCRdb applying MiXCR to the reads. The sample has about 180,000 distinct CDR3 sequences, nearly 65% seen once. Sequencing input: sorted CD4+, CD8+, or CD8+CD57+ T cells (not recorded which) from PBMCs. The origin of the receptors is a human donor with aplastic anemia.

The V call is TRBV15, the J call TRBJ2-7, with no clear D. The CDR3 totals 14 residues. Germline loops: CDR1 LNHNV, CDR2 YYDKDF (reference sequence). V was trimmed by 0 bases and J by 0 bases, leaving 6 bases between them. The CDR3 DNA reads as TGTGCCACCAGCAGAGATAGGAGCTCCTACGAGCAGTACTTC. The encoded protein is CATSRDRSSYEQYF.

Of note for this clonotype: A junction end diverges from the germline sequence, so it may reflect a read error. The gene calls are TRBV7-9 and TRBJ2-1; unclear D gene. The CDR3 covers 12 residues. CDR1 is SEHNR, CDR2 FQNEAQ, per germline (reference sequence). The CDR3 region is CASSFRNNEQLF. CDR3 DNA: TGTGCCAGCAGCTTCCGAAACAATGAGCAGCTCTTC.

In its sample, this clonotype was seen once. The J gene is TRBJ2-1, the V gene TRBV2; TRBD1 agrees at 7 bases. V was pared by 5 bases and J by 0 bases, with 4 bases of the junction left unmatched. Germline V gives CDR1 SNHLY, CDR2 FYNNEI. The CDR3 is 15 amino acids. The CDR3: CASSWDRNSYNEQFF. Here the CDR3 DNA reads TGTGCCAGCAGTTGGGACAGAAACTCCTACAATGAGCAGTTCTTC. Filled out from reference TRBV2 and TRBJ2-1, the complete variable domain reads EPEVTQTPSHQVTQMGQEVILRCVPISNHLYFYWYRQILGQKVEFLVSFYNNEISEKSEIFDDQFSVERPDGSNFTLKIRSTKLEDSAMYFCASSWDRNSYNEQFFGPGTRLTVL.

The V call is TRBV4-2, the J call TRBJ2-1; TRBD2 matches at 14 bases. The J segment lost 9 bases and the V segment lost 4 bases, leaving 5 bases of the junction unmatched. This CDR3 contains 15 residues. CDR1 and CDR2 from the germline V gene are LGHNA and YNFKEQ. The CDR3 DNA reads as TGTGCCAGCAGCCCCGGGACTAGCGGGAGCCCTGAGCAGTTCTTC. As protein: CASSPGTSGSPEQFF.

V and J are TRBV10-2 and TRBJ2-3, with 11 bases aligning to TRBD2. The CDR3 has 14 amino acids. Unmatched junction bases numbered 8, after V lost 11 bases and J lost 4 bases. The germline gives CDR1 WSHSY, CDR2 SAAADI. The CDR3, as DNA: TGCGCCTGCTCGGCTAGCGGGAGGTCAGATACGCAGTATTTT. Protein product: CACSASGRSDTQYF.

This clonotype was found once. The chain is built from TRBV7-2 and TRBJ1-2, with D possibly matching TRBD1 (5 bases). From germline, CDR1 is SGHTA and CDR2 FQGNSA. The V end lost 1 base, the J end lost 5 bases, and 17 bases lay between the germline ends. This CDR3 is built from 16 residues. The CDR3 DNA is TGTGCCAGCAGCTTAGAGTGGGACGGGGGATTTTATGGCTACACCTTC. Translated: CASSLEWDGGFYGYTF. Full variable domain (outside the CDR3, taken from reference TRBV7-2 and TRBJ1-2): GAGVSQSPSNKVTEKGKDVELRCDPISGHTALYWYRQSLGQGLEFLIYFQGNSAPDKSGLPSDRFSAERTGGSVSTLTIQRTQQEDSAVYLCASSLEWDGGFYGYTFGSGTRLTVV.

The V and J genes are TRBV9 and TRBJ1-6, with TRBD1 as a possible D gene (6 bases). This CDR3 comprises 15 residues. Germline assignment: CDR1 SGDLS and CDR2 YYNGEE. V was cut by 3 bases and J by 6 bases, with 13 bases left in between. The CDR3 loop reads CASSERGTANSPLHF. CDR3 in DNA: TGTGCCAGCAGCGAAAGGGGGACGGCTAATTCACCCCTCCACTTT.

This clonotype has only one observation. The V and J genes are TRBV7-9 and TRBJ2-7; 8 nucleotides agree with TRBD1. This CDR3 has 14 residues. Trimming at V came to 4 bases and at J to 3 bases, leaving 5 bases not matched to a gene. In germline, CDR1 is SEHNR, CDR2 FQNEAQ (reference sequence). The CDR3: CASSSFDRGYEQYF. The CDR3 DNA reads as TGTGCCAGCAGCTCCTTCGACAGGGGCTACGAGCAGTACTTC.

V usage is TRBV20-1 and J usage is TRBJ2-2; maybe TRBD2 (6 bases). Germline V gene sequence: CDR1 DFQATT, CDR2 SNEGSKA (reference sequence). With 5 bases removed from V and 3 bases from J, the gap between germline ends came to 16 bases. The CDR3 is 15 residues long. The DNA of the CDR3 is TGCAGTGCTGCGCATACTAGCACGGACACCGGGGAGCTGTTTTTT. This codes for CSAAHTSTDTGELFF.

This clonotype was observed at least ten times. The chain uses TRBV19 and TRBJ2-5, with a weak D call TRBD2 (6 bases). Germline V gene lookup returns CDR1 LNHDA and CDR2 SQIVND (reference sequence). The CDR3 loop spans 17 amino acids. The V end was cut by 3 bases, the J end by 0 bases, with 17 bases between. The CDR3 DNA follows: TGTGCCAGTAGTATGATTCGGGACTCCTCTGACCAAGAGACCCAGTACTTC. Residues: CASSMIRDSSDQETQYF.

This clonotype has ten or more counts. The chain employs TRBV19 and TRBJ2-3; D possibly matches TRBD1 or TRBD2 (5 bases each). V lost 6 bases, J lost 3 bases, and 10 bases lay in between. Germline loops: CDR1 LNHDA, CDR2 SQIVND (reference sequence). The CDR3 length is 13 residues. In nucleotides, the CDR3 is TGTGCCAGTAGCGGCTGGGGGACAGATACGCAGTATTTT. It is translated as CASSGWGTDTQYF.